The 7 T cell receptor beta chains given below trace back to one sample, sequenced in a study of shared clonotypes between healthy human individuals. Libraries were prepared by immunoSEQ multiplex PCR; TCRdb keeps only in-frame clonotypes and omits some of them. The data show approximately 350,000 clones, 90% to 98% seen once. The sample was memory CD8+ T cells sorted from blood. Described subset: CD45RO+ cells pooled with CCR7-negative TemRA cells. The origin of the receptors is a man aged 25 to 40 in good health.

The chain recombines TRBV5-1 with TRBJ2-7; 8 bases agree with TRBD1. The CDR3 totals 14 residues. V trimming: 2 bases; J trimming: 6 bases; junction bases outside the gene matches: 7. Germline loops: CDR1 SGHRS, CDR2 YFSETQ. DNA of the CDR3: TGCGCCAGCAGCTTAAACAGGGGGTTTAGCGAGCAGTACTTC. This codes for CASSLNRGFSEQYF. The whole variable domain, filled in from reference TRBV5-1 and TRBJ2-7, reads KAGVTQTPRYLIKTRGQQVTLSCSPISGHRSVSWYQQTPGQGLQFLFEYFSETQRNKGNFPGRFSGRQFSNSRSEMNVSTLELGDSALYLCASSLNRGFSEQYFGPGTRLTVT.

The chain carries TRBV10-2 and TRBJ2-1; D is unclear. The CDR3 is made up of 14 amino acids. Germline CDR1 WSHSY, CDR2 SAAADI. The V end lost 3 bases, the J end lost 7 bases, and 13 bases lay between the germline ends. The CDR3 coding sequence is TGCGCCAGCAGTGACCCAGTTGCGCGAAATGAGCAGTTCTTC. The encoded protein is CASSDPVARNEQFF.

Regarding this clone: An end of the junction differs from the germline gene, which may be a read error. V is TRBV6-5 and J is TRBJ2-3; D is perhaps TRBD2 (6 bases). Germline V gene sequence: CDR1 MNHEY, CDR2 SVGAGI. This CDR3 comprises 16 residues. In DNA form, the CDR3 reads TGTGCCAGCAGTTACTCGATTGGGACTGGCACAAATACGCAGTATTTT. Translated, it gives CASSYSIGTGTNTQYF.

The chain recombines TRBV10-3 with TRBJ1-2; maybe TRBD1 (6 bases). The CDR3 runs to 10 residues. The germline V gene has CDR1 ENHRY and CDR2 SYGVKD. V was pared by 6 bases and J by 7 bases, with 6 bases between. The CDR3 reads CAIRQGGYTF. The CDR3 DNA follows: TGTGCCATCAGACAGGGTGGCTACACCTTC.

The CDR3 nucleotides read TGTGCCAGCAGTAACATTGGACAGTTTTGGTACTACGAGCAGTACTTC. Translating it yields CASSNIGQFWYYEQYF. This chain uses TRBV28 with TRBJ2-7; D possibly corresponds to TRBD1 (6 bases). This CDR3 is 16 amino acids long. Germline-derived CDR1 and CDR2 are MDHEN and SYDVKM. V was pared by 5 bases and J by 3 bases, with 20 bases between.

The V gene is TRBV11-3, the J gene TRBJ2-7, with 7 bases lining up with TRBD1. Germline V gene sequence: CDR1 SGHNT, CDR2 YENEEA. With 1 base clipped from V and 2 bases from J, the junction kept 2 bases outside the gene matches. CDR3 length: 14 residues. This CDR3 reads CASSLVGTAYEQYF. The CDR3 nucleotides are TGTGCCAGCAGCTTAGTGGGGACAGCCTACGAGCAGTACTTC.

A single count supports this clone. The chain uses TRBV7-8 and TRBJ2-5; D unresolved. Trimming removed 2 bases from V and 5 bases from J, with 21 bases in between. Germline loops: CDR1 SGHVS, CDR2 FQNEAQ. This CDR3 has 17 residues. CDR3 protein: CASSLTRRLPEGETQYF. The CDR3 region has the DNA TGTGCCAGCAGCTTAACCCGGCGCCTTCCGGAAGGGGAGACCCAGTACTTC.